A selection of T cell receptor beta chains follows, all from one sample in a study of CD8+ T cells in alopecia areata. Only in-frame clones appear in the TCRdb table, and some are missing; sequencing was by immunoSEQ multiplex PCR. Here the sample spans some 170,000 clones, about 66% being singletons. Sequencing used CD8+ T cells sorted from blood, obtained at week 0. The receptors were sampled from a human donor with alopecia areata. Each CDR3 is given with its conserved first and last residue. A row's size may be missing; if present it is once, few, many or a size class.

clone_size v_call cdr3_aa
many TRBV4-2 CASSQEGGEPTYEQYF
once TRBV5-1 CASSLAGGSNQPQHF
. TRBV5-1 CASSLAGGPDTQYF
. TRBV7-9 CASSLGGQQNQPQHF
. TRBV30 CALTPDRGIQETQYF
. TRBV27 CASSLKAGNTEAFF
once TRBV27 CASKSSLSSYNSPLHF
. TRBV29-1 CSVVFRSREQYF
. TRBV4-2 CASSQAQTGAYEQYF
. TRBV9 CASNPRVANDGYTF
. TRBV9 CASSVAGGSNNEQFF
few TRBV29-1 CSVPTGGGYNEQFF
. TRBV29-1 CSAVDGNQPQHF
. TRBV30 CAWSVGSSSSYEQYF
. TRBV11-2 CASSSGQYGYTF
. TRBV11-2 CASSLDRRGYSGNTIYF
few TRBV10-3 CAISVYRSDEQFF
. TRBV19 CASSWNTQTGGHQPQHF
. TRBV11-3 CASSRGYTGELFF
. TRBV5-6 CASSLERGRVANQPQHF
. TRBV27 CASSLSSGNGYTF
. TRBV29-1 CSGLMNTEAFF
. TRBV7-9 CASSYVETGGEQYF
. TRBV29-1 CSVGQAAVQETQYF
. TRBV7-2 CASGTEAFF
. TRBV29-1 CSVEGEPYKNIQYF
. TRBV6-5 CASSFRRDLGEQYF
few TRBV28 CASSLRQLGNSPLHF
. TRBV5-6 CASMVAEGSLGEQYF
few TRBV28 CASNPLSPGLAGYNEQFF
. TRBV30 CAWSASSNHEQFF
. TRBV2 CASSENRLGTEAFF
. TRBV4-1 CASSSHQTGVNYGYTF